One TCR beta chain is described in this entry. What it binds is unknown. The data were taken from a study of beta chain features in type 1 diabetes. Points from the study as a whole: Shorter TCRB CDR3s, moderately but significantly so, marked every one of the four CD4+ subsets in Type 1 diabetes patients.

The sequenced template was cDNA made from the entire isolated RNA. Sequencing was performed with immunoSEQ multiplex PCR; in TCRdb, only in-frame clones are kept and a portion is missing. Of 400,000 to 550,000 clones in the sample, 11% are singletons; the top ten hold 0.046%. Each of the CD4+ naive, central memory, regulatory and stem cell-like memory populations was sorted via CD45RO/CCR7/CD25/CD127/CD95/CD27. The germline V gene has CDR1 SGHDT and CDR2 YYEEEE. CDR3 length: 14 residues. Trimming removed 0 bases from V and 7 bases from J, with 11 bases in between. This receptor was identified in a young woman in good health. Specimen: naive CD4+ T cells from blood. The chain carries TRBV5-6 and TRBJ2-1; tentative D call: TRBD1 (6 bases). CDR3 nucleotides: TGTGCCAGCAGCTTGGTTGCCAGGGGAAATGAGCAGTTCTTC. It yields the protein CASSLVARGNEQFF. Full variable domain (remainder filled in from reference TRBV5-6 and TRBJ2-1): DAGVTQSPTHLIKTRGQQVTLRCSPKSGHDTVSWYQQALGQGPQFIFQYYEEEERQRGNFPDRFSGHQFPNYSSELNVNALLLGDSALYLCASSLVARGNEQFFGPGTRLTVL.